Listed below are T cell receptor beta chains from one sample, sequenced in a study of T cell repertoires in ileal Crohn's disease. Assay: immunoSEQ multiplex PCR; the TCRdb copy retains only in-frame clones and omits some. The sample shows approximately 2,500 clones, about 70% of them seen only once. The sequenced sample was ileal tissue. The origin of the receptors is an adult with Crohn's disease. The CDR3 runs from the conserved cysteine through the conserved F or W. A D gene is named only where the DNA matches it firmly. Rows give clone size only sometimes, using once, few, many, or a class for an expanded clone.

TRBV19	14	-	TRBJ1-2	TRBD1	CASREGAGYYGYTF	TGTGCCAGTAGGGAGGGGGCTGGATATTATGGCTACACCTTC
TRBV30	15	-	TRBJ1-1	-	CAWRWDINRATEAFF	TGTGCCTGGAGATGGGACATTAATAGGGCCACTGAAGCTTTCTTT
TRBV7-2	14	-	TRBJ1-4	-	CASSLRLSGEKLFF	TGTGCCAGCAGCTTAAGATTGTCTGGCGAAAAACTGTTTTTT
TRBV9	18	-	TRBJ2-5	TRBD2	CASSVVSTGGPYQETQYF	TGTGCCAGCAGCGTAGTTTCCACGGGGGGTCCGTACCAAGAGACCCAGTACTTC
TRBV19	17	-	TRBJ1-2	TRBD1	CASSNPGQRSGNYGYTF	TGTGCCAGTAGTAATCCGGGACAGCGCTCAGGGAACTATGGCTACACCTTC
TRBV5-1	15	-	TRBJ2-1	-	CASSLVGQGGNEQFF	TGCGCCAGCAGCTTGGTAGGGCAGGGGGGCAATGAGCAGTTCTTC
TRBV11-2	17	-	TRBJ1-3	-	CASSLVPDSVSGNTIYF	TGTGCCAGCAGCTTAGTCCCGGACAGCGTCTCTGGAAACACCATATATTTT
TRBV5-4	14	-	TRBJ2-1	-	CASSFSGSYNEQFF	TGTGCCAGCAGCTTCTCGGGGTCCTACAATGAGCAGTTCTTC
TRBV11-3	12	-	TRBJ2-1	-	CASSSQYNEQFF	TGTGCCAGCAGCTCCCAGTACAATGAGCAGTTCTTC
TRBV6-5	14	-	TRBJ2-3	-	CAVRGALGTDTQYF	TGTGCCGTACGGGGGGCCCTAGGCACAGATACGCAGTATTTT
TRBV9	15	-	TRBJ1-4	-	CASSGTGSTNEKLFF	TGTGCCAGCAGCGGCACAGGGTCCACTAATGAAAAACTGTTTTTT
TRBV5-1	15	-	TRBJ2-2	TRBD1	CASSRQGSDTGELFF	TGCGCCAGCAGTCGACAGGGGTCCGACACCGGGGAGCTGTTTTTT
TRBV9	13	-	TRBJ2-7	-	CASSAGEGYEQYF	TGTGCCAGCAGCGCAGGGGAAGGCTACGAGCAGTACTTC
TRBV11-2	14	-	TRBJ2-3	TRBD2	CASSKLAGVDTQYF	TGTGCCAGCAGTAAACTAGCGGGGGTAGATACGCAGTATTTT
TRBV6-1	16	few	TRBJ1-5	-	CASSEKRVDGNQPQHF	TGTGCCAGCAGTGAAAAGAGGGTTGATGGCAATCAGCCCCAGCATTTT
TRBV11-2	14	-	TRBJ1-3	-	CASSPQGAGNTIYF	TGTGCCAGCAGCCCCCAAGGGGCTGGAAACACCATATATTTT
TRBV7-2	16	-	TRBJ2-2	TRBD2	CASSSGLAGGTGELFF	TGTGCCAGCAGCTCAGGACTAGCGGGAGGCACCGGGGAGCTGTTTTTT
TRBV27	13	-	TRBJ1-6	-	CASSRRAYSPLHF	TGTGCCAGCAGTCGGCGGGCTTATTCACCCCTCCACTTT
TRBV7-2	14	-	TRBJ2-1	-	CASSPEGGYNEQFF	TGTGCCAGCAGCCCAGAGGGGGGGTACAATGAGCAGTTCTTC
TRBV6-6	16	-	TRBJ2-7	-	CASSNQQGDISYEQYF	TGTGCCAGCAGTAACCAACAGGGAGACATTTCGTACGAGCAGTACTTC
TRBV6-6	12	once	TRBJ2-2	TRBD1	CATEGATGELFF	TGTGCCACTGAGGGGGCGACCGGGGAGCTGTTTTTT
TRBV10-3	15	-	TRBJ1-2	TRBD1	CAISDLGTGLYGYTF	TGTGCCATCAGTGACCTTGGGACAGGTTTATATGGCTACACCTTC
TRBV7-9	13	-	TRBJ2-3	-	CAILQTTTDTQYF	TGTGCGATCCTCCAGACAACCACAGATACGCAGTATTTT
TRBV5-4	16	-	TRBJ2-7	TRBD2	CASSLKGRGGSYEQYF	TGTGCCAGCAGCTTGAAGGGCCGCGGGGGGTCTTACGAGCAGTACTTC
TRBV6-6	16	-	TRBJ2-5	TRBD2	CASSYEGLAGQETQYF	TGTGCCAGCAGTTACGAAGGACTAGCGGGTCAAGAGACCCAGTACTTC
TRBV4-1	16	-	TRBJ2-1	-	CASSQDRGALGNEQFF	TGCGCCAGCAGCCAAGATCGGGGGGCCTTGGGGAATGAGCAGTTCTTC
TRBV10-1	16	-	TRBJ2-5	TRBD1	CASSEGGTGEWETQYF	TGCGCCAGCAGTGAAGGGGGGACAGGGGAATGGGAGACCCAGTACTTC
TRBV2	14	few	TRBJ2-7	-	CASSEVYTSYEQYF	TGTGCCAGCAGTGAAGTGTACACCTCCTACGAGCAGTACTTC
TRBV5-1	17	-	TRBJ1-6	TRBD1	CASSLFGTGTDHSPLHF	TGCGCCAGCAGCTTGTTCGGGACAGGGACGGATCATTCACCCCTCCACTTT
TRBV19	14	-	TRBJ2-7	TRBD2	CASSMVGLAAEQYF	TGTGCCAGTAGTATGGTGGGACTAGCGGCCGAGCAGTACTTC
TRBV19	17	-	TRBJ1-6	-	CASSTGEPSSYNSPLHF	TGTGCCAGTTCTACAGGTGAACCTAGCTCCTATAATTCACCCCTCCACTTT
TRBV5-6	17	few	TRBJ1-3	-	CASSLGRTRKSGNTIYF	TGTGCCAGCAGCCTCGGGAGGACACGGAAGTCCGGAAACACCATATATTTT
TRBV4-1	13	-	TRBJ1-2	-	CASSQDSGGGYTF	TGCGCCAGCAGCCAAGATTCGGGGGGGGGCTACACCTTC
TRBV5-6	13	-	TRBJ2-7	-	CASSPGDSYEQYF	TGTGCCAGCAGCCCCGGGGACTCCTACGAGCAGTACTTC
TRBV7-2	18	-	TRBJ1-5	TRBD1	CASSRGQGGRYGNQPQHF	TGTGCCAGCAGCCGGGGACAGGGAGGAAGGTACGGCAATCAGCCCCAGCATTTT
TRBV7-9	15	-	TRBJ2-3	-	CASSMDTKSTDTQYF	TGTGCCAGCAGCATGGACACAAAAAGCACAGATACGCAGTATTTT
TRBV7-9	14	-	TRBJ1-1	-	CASSSGTTNTEAFF	TGTGCCAGCAGTTCCGGGACAACGAACACTGAAGCTTTCTTT
TRBV12-5	15	-	TRBJ2-2	TRBD1	CASGTGVIDTGELFF	TGTGCTAGTGGTACAGGGGTTATAGACACCGGGGAGCTGTTTTTT
TRBV7-8	16	-	TRBJ2-5	TRBD2	CASSLGSGGNQETQYF	TGTGCCAGCAGCTTAGGAAGCGGGGGGAACCAAGAGACCCAGTACTTC
TRBV11-2	15	once	TRBJ2-2	TRBD1	CASSRQGEGTGELFF	TGTGCCAGCAGTAGACAGGGGGAAGGCACCGGGGAGCTGTTTTTT
TRBV5-8	17	-	TRBJ2-5	-	CASSLEAGRGAQETQYF	TGTGCCAGCAGCTTGGAGGCGGGCAGGGGAGCCCAAGAGACCCAGTACTTC
TRBV7-2	15	-	TRBJ1-1	TRBD1	CASSLYGTGNTEAFF	TGTGCCAGCAGCCTCTACGGGACAGGGAACACTGAAGCTTTCTTT